This T cell receptor beta chain originates from a study of CD4+ T cells in melanoma. The V gene lost 4 bases and the J gene lost 3 bases, with 16 bases spanning the gap. The CDR3 loop spans 17 amino acids. Per germline, CDR1 SGHTA and CDR2 FQGNSA. A few counts support this clone. Data came from immunoSEQ multiplex PCR; TCRdb stores just in-frame clones and leaves some out. Of about 54,000 clones in the sample, roughly 69% were seen once. V usage is TRBV7-2 and J usage is TRBJ1-6, with D possibly TRBD1 on 5 matching bases. The clonotype was recovered from a human donor with melanoma. The sequencing input was tumor tissue. The CDR3 region has the DNA TGTGCCAGCAGCTCCGATTACGGGGGGTACTATAATTCACCCCTCCACTTT. Its protein is CASSSDYGGYYNSPLHF.